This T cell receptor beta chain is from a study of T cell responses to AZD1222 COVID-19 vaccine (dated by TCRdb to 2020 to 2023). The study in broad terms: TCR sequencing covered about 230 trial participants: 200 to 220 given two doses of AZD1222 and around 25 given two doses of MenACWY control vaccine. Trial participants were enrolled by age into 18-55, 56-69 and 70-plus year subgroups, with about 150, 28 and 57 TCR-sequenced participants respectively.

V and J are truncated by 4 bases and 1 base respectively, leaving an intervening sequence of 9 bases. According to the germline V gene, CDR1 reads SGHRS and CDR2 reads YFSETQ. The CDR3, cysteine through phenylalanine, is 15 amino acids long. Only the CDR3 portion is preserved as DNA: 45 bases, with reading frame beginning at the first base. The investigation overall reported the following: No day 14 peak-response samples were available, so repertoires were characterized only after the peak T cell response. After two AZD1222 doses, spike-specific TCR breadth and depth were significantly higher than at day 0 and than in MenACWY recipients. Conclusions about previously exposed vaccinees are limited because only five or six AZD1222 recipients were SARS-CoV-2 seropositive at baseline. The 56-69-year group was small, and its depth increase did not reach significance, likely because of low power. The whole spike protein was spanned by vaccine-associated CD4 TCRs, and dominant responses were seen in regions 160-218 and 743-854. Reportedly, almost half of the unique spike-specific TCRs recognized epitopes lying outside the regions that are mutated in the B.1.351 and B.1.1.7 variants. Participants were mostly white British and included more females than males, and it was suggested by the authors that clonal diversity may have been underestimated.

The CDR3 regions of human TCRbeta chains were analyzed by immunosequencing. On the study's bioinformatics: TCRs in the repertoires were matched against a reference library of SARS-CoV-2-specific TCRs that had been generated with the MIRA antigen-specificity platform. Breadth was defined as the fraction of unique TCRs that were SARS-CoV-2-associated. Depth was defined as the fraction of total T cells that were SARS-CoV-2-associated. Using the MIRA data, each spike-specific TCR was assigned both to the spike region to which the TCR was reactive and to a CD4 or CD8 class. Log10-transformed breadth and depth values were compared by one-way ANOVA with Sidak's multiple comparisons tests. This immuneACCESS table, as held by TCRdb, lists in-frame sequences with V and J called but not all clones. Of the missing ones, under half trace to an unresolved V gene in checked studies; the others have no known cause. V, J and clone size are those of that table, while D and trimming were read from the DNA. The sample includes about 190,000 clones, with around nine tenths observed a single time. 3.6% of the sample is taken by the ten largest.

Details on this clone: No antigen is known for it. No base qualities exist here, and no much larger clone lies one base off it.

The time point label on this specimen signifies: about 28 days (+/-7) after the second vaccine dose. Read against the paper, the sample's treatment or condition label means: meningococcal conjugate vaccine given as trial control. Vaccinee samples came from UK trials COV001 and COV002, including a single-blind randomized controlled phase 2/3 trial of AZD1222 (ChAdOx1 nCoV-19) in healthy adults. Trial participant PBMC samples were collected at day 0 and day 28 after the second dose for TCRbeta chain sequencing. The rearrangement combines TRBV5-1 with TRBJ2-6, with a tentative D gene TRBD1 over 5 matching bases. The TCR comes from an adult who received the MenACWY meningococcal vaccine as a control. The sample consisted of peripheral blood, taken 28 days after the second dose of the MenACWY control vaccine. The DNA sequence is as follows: TGCGCCAGCAGCGTTGCAGGGTCTGGGGCCAACGTCCTGACTTTC. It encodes CASSVAGSGANVLTF.